The following is a T cell receptor (beta chain) sequence with its context. Its antigen is unknown. V dropped 3 bases and J dropped 6 bases, with 18 bases sitting between them. Germline V lookup: CDR1 MDHEN, CDR2 SYDVKM. This CDR3 comprises 16 residues. Profiled with immunoSEQ multiplex PCR; TCRdb holds only in-frame clones, not every one. This table holds fewer than 130,000 clones, roughly 92% found once. This sample was taken from a study of T cell responses to AZD1222 COVID-19 vaccine. General study points: Clonal diversity was possibly underestimated; the donors were predominantly white British and more often female. The reported proportion of spike-specific TCRs targeting unmutated variant regions was nearly half.

The sequences come from peripheral blood, collected 28 days after the second AZD1222 dose. This receptor was identified in an adult who received the AZD1222 COVID-19 vaccine. This chain links TRBV28 with TRBJ1-5, with D unclear. The CDR3 spells CASSLMAYTVRQPQHF. The CDR3 DNA reads as TGTGCCAGCAGTTTGATGGCATACACAGTCCGTCAGCCCCAGCATTTT.